This passage covers 23 T cell receptor beta chains from one sample sequenced in a study of cytomegalovirus exposure and HLA in healthy donors. Some clones are missing from TCRdb's copy, which holds only in-frame ones; the method was immunoSEQ multiplex PCR. The table shows 250,000 to 300,000 clones, with 90% occurring only once. The sequencing sample was made of PBMCs. Receptor source: a woman younger than 30 in good health and CMV-seronegative.

The chain recombines TRBV2 with TRBJ2-5; the match to TRBD2 covers 10 bases. Germline assignment: CDR1 SNHLY and CDR2 FYNNEI. With 6 bases clipped from V and 1 base from J, the junction kept 5 bases outside the gene matches. The CDR3 has 15 residues. The CDR3 nucleotides read TGTGCCAGCAGAGGGACTAGCGCCGCCCAAGAGACCCAGTACTTC. Translating gives CASRGTSAAQETQYF.

V and J are TRBV9 and TRBJ2-7; D possibly corresponds to TRBD1 (5 bases). The CDR3 has 14 amino acids. V lost 0 bases, J lost 0 bases, and 7 bases lay in between. The germline CDR1 and CDR2 sequences are SGDLS and YYNGEE. Here the CDR3 DNA reads TGTGCCAGCAGCGTAGGACAGCTCTCCTACGAGCAGTACTTC. It encodes CASSVGQLSYEQYF.

This chain uses TRBV6-5 with TRBJ1-1; D is undetermined. Germline V gives CDR1 MNHEY, CDR2 SVGAGI. This CDR3 comprises 13 residues. V was cut by 0 bases and J by 6 bases, with 8 bases left in between. The CDR3 is CASSYSTAAEAFF. CDR3 nucleotides: TGTGCCAGCAGTTACTCCACAGCCGCTGAAGCTTTCTTT.

The chain recombines TRBV28 with TRBJ1-3, with D perhaps matching TRBD1 (5 bases). V dropped 11 bases and J dropped 0 bases, with 14 bases sitting between them. The V gene's germline CDR1 is MDHEN and CDR2 SYDVKM. The CDR3 has 14 amino acids. CDR3: CAGTTANSGNTIYF. The DNA for the CDR3 is TGTGCCGGAACGACAGCGAACTCTGGAAACACCATATATTTT.

V gene TRBV15 combines with J gene TRBJ1-1, with D unclear. Trimming took 0 bases from V and 3 from J, leaving 2 bases between them. CDR3 length equals 12 residues. Germline assignment: CDR1 LNHNV and CDR2 YYDKDF (reference sequence). CDR3: CATSRDDTEAFF. The CDR3 bases are TGTGCCACCAGCAGAGACGACACTGAAGCTTTCTTT.

The gene calls are TRBV29-1 and TRBJ1-1; D ambiguous. CDR3 length equals 13 residues. V shed 4 bases and J shed 2 bases, with 11 bases lying between them. The germline V gene encodes CDR1 SQVTM and CDR2 ANQGSEA. CDR3 DNA: TGCAGCGTTGGAAGGGAGCTAAACACTGAAGCTTTCTTT. Protein product: CSVGRELNTEAFF.

The chain carries TRBV5-1 and TRBJ2-3, with a tentative D call TRBD2 (6 bases). CDR1 is SGHRS, CDR2 YFSETQ, per germline. There are 12 residues in the CDR3. Trimming took 1 base from V and 6 from J, leaving 6 bases between them. In nucleotides, the CDR3 is TGCGCCAGCAGCTTGAGCGGGGATACGCAGTATTTT. Its translation is CASSLSGDTQYF.

This clone appeared a few times. The chain recombines TRBV28 with TRBJ1-5, with a tentative D call TRBD1 (5 bases). The length of the CDR3 is 14 residues. Germline V gene data show CDR1 as MDHEN and CDR2 as SYDVKM. Trimming cost V 5 bases and J 2 bases, with 10 bases left between them. As DNA, the CDR3 is TGTGCCAGCAGTCCCCCGGGGGGCAATCAGCCCCAGCATTTT. As protein: CASSPPGGNQPQHF.

The chain joins TRBV28 to TRBJ1-2, with TRBD1 matching 10 bases. This CDR3 has 15 residues. Per germline, CDR1 MDHEN and CDR2 SYDVKM. The V and J ends lost 5 bases and 1 base, in that order; junction bases with no gene match: 4. As DNA, the CDR3 is TGTGCCAGCAGTGCCGACAGGGGGCTTAACTATGGCTACACCTTC. This translates into CASSADRGLNYGYTF.

J is TRBJ1-1 and V is TRBV5-1, with 9 bases fitting TRBD1. V was pared by 5 bases and J by 3 bases, with 2 bases of the junction left unmatched. CDR1 is SGHRS, CDR2 YFSETQ, per germline. CDR3 length: 13 residues. The CDR3 coding sequence is TGCGCCAGCAGGGGACAGGGTTACACTGAAGCTTTCTTT. Residues: CASRGQGYTEAFF.

The CDR3 sequence is CASSPANALLTDTQYF. DNA for the CDR3: TGTGCCAGCAGCCCGGCCAACGCACTACTCACAGATACGCAGTATTTT. This rearrangement joins TRBV14 to TRBJ2-3; no definite D call. CDR3 size: 16 residues. V was clipped by 4 bases and J by 2 bases, with 16 bases between them. CDR1 is SGHDN and CDR2 is FVKESK in the germline V gene.

The chain joins TRBV7-3 to TRBJ2-1; possibly TRBD1 for D (5 bases). Trimming removed 8 bases from V and 5 bases from J, with 10 bases in between. Germline CDR1 SGHTA, CDR2 FQGTGA. The CDR3 consists of 12 residues. CDR3 nucleotide sequence: TGTGCCAGCCGCGAAGGGGACAATGAGCAGTTCTTC. Amino acid sequence: CASREGDNEQFF.

The chain combines TRBV9 with TRBJ2-5, with a weak D call TRBD1 (5 bases). This CDR3 has 14 residues. The germline CDR1 and CDR2 sequences are SGDLS and YYNGEE. Trimming took 2 bases from V and 3 from J, leaving 11 bases between them. The CDR3 region is CASSVGRDEETQYF. The CDR3 DNA is TGTGCCAGCAGCGTGGGCAGGGATGAAGAGACCCAGTACTTC.

This clone was counted between two and nine times. The chain uses TRBV27 and TRBJ1-1; possibly TRBD1 for D (6 bases). This CDR3 has 15 residues. The germline CDR1 and CDR2 sequences are MNHEY and SMNVEV (reference sequence). Trimming stripped 6 bases from V and 2 bases from J, with 16 bases between. This CDR3 is CASRTAQGGNTEAFF. The CDR3, as DNA: TGTGCCAGCAGGACGGCACAGGGCGGTAACACTGAAGCTTTCTTT.

The chain employs TRBV30 and TRBJ1-2; 10 nucleotides align to TRBD1. The germline gives CDR1 GTSNPN, CDR2 SVGIG (reference sequence). CDR3 length: 13 residues. Trimming took 2 bases from V and 6 from J; bases not matched to a gene: 3. DNA of the CDR3: TGTGCCTGGAGTCCCGACAGGGGGCATGGCTACACCTTC. This sequence encodes CAWSPDRGHGYTF.

The CDR3 region is CASSPLGLNTEAFF. CDR3 bases: TGTGCCAGCTCACCCCTAGGTTTGAACACTGAAGCTTTCTTT. This chain links TRBV18 with TRBJ1-1; D is unclear. Per the germline V gene, CDR1 is KGHSH and CDR2 is LQKENI. The CDR3 covers 14 residues. V was shortened by 3 bases and J by 0 bases, with 8 bases between the two germline ends.

The chain carries TRBV5-1 and TRBJ2-2; possible D gene TRBD2, 7 bases. This CDR3 is 16 amino acids long. V shed 3 bases and J shed 7 bases, with 19 bases lying between them. Germline V gives CDR1 SGHRS, CDR2 YFSETQ. CDR3 in amino acids: CASSSHPRGGDGELFF. As DNA, the CDR3 is TGCGCCAGCAGCTCCCACCCCCGAGGGGGGGACGGGGAGCTGTTTTTT. Together with reference TRBV5-1 and TRBJ2-2, the CDR3 gives the full variable domain: KAGVTQTPRYLIKTRGQQVTLSCSPISGHRSVSWYQQTPGQGLQFLFEYFSETQRNKGNFPGRFSGRQFSNSRSEMNVSTLELGDSALYLCASSSHPRGGDGELFFGEGSRLTVL.

The chain's CDR3 is CASSQGSLGLAAGTEAFF. The CDR3, as DNA: TGCGCCAGCAGCCAAGGGTCTTTGGGGTTAGCAGCGGGCACTGAAGCTTTCTTT. The chain links TRBV4-1 to TRBJ1-1; D is undetermined. CDR1 is MGHRA and CDR2 is YSYEKL in the germline V gene. The CDR3 sequence is 18 residues long. V was shortened by 1 base and J by 4 bases, with 22 bases between the two germline ends.

J is TRBJ2-7 and V is TRBV25-1, with D possibly being TRBD2 (6 bases). Germline V gene lookup returns CDR1 MGHDK and CDR2 SYGVNS. Trimming removed 3 bases at V and 0 bases at J, with 9 bases between. CDR3 length equals 14 residues. The CDR3 DNA sequence: TGTGCCAGCAGTGAGCGGGGCCTCTCCTACGAGCAGTACTTC. The encoded protein is CASSERGLSYEQYF.

This sequence joins TRBV9 and TRBJ1-6; 7 bases match TRBD1. V gave up 3 bases and J gave up 10 bases; unmatched junction bases: 16. This CDR3 spans 17 amino acids. Germline V lookup: CDR1 SGDLS, CDR2 YYNGEE. Written as DNA, the CDR3 is TGTGCCAGCAGCGCTGCCCAGGGGGTTTTTATATGGTCACCCCTCCACTTT. This translates into CASSAAQGVFIWSPLHF.

This chain uses TRBV9 with TRBJ2-7, with 8 bases that match TRBD2. The CDR3 has 15 residues. Germline values: CDR1 SGDLS, CDR2 YYNGEE. The V gene end was trimmed by 5 bases and the J gene end by 2 bases; junction bases not matched to a gene: 9. In nucleotides, the CDR3 is TGTGCCAGCAGTCTTAGCGGGGAGGCTCCCTACGAGCAGTACTTC. Amino acids: CASSLSGEAPYEQYF.

The chain links TRBV5-4 to TRBJ1-2; 8 nucleotides agree with TRBD1. CDR1 SGHNT and CDR2 YYREEE come from the germline V gene (reference sequence). Trimming cost V 0 bases and J 4 bases; bases outside gene matches: 8. This CDR3 is 16 amino acids long. CDR3 in amino acids: CASSLDAGGPGYGYTF. The CDR3 bases are TGTGCCAGCAGCTTGGACGCAGGGGGCCCTGGCTATGGCTACACCTTC.

This clone was seen a few times. The chain uses TRBV19 and TRBJ2-7, with TRBD1 identical over 11 bases. Germline loops: CDR1 LNHDA, CDR2 SQIVND (reference sequence). CDR3 length: 14 residues. The J segment lost 4 bases and the V segment lost 3 bases, leaving 2 bases of the junction unmatched. This CDR3 reads CASSMGQGDYEQYV. CDR3 sequence (DNA): TGTGCCAGTAGTATGGGACAGGGGGATTACGAGCAGTACGTC.